A single sample gave rise to the 26 T cell receptor beta chains below, sequenced in a study of T cells after yellow fever vaccination. TCRdb reanalysed the 5' RACE reads using MiXCR and keeps one entry per CDR3 protein. The table has 300,000 to 400,000 distinct CDR3 sequences, 7% to 9% seen once. The starting material was PBMCs, obtained approximately 47 days after the first yellow fever vaccination. Receptor source: a man younger than 30 who received the YFV17D yellow fever vaccine.

This clonotype was seen more than once but under ten times. The chain carries TRBV5-1 and TRBJ2-2; TRBD1 matches 10 bases. The CDR3 has 16 residues. Germline loops: CDR1 SGHRS, CDR2 YFSETQ. V shed 6 bases and J 4 bases; nucleotides not matched to a gene: 9. CDR3 coding DNA: TGCGCCAGCACCTCAACGGGGACAGGGGTCACCGGGGAGCTGTTTTTT. As protein: CASTSTGTGVTGELFF. Complete variable domain (other parts from reference TRBV5-1 and TRBJ2-2): KAGVTQTPRYLIKTRGQQVTLSCSPISGHRSVSWYQQTPGQGLQFLFEYFSETQRNKGNFPGRFSGRQFSNSRSEMNVSTLELGDSALYLCASTSTGTGVTGELFFGEGSRLTVL.

This sequence joins TRBV19 and TRBJ2-3; D is possibly TRBD1 or TRBD2 (5 bases each). Trimming removed 9 bases at V and 0 bases at J, with 16 bases between. The CDR3 has 15 residues. Germline V gene data show CDR1 as LNHDA and CDR2 as SQIVND (reference sequence). CDR3 DNA sequence: TGTGCCAGCAACCCGCCGTGGGGGAGCACAGATACGCAGTATTTT. It translates to CASNPPWGSTDTQYF.

The chain employs TRBV5-6 and TRBJ2-7; 8 nucleotides align to TRBD1. V lost 6 bases to trimming and J lost 1 base; unmatched junction nucleotides: 21. The CDR3 loop spans 19 amino acids. Germline values: CDR1 SGHDT, CDR2 YYEEEE. CDR3 region: CASTMDSRTGQHPSYEQYF. The CDR3, as DNA: TGTGCCAGCACAATGGATTCTAGGACAGGGCAGCATCCATCCTACGAGCAGTACTTC.

V gene TRBV20-1 combines with J gene TRBJ2-7; 10 bases match TRBD1. The CDR3 loop spans 14 amino acids. Losses at the gene ends were 6 bases for V and 4 bases for J; bases not matched to a gene: 9. Germline V gene data show CDR1 as DFQATT and CDR2 as SNEGSKA (reference sequence). The CDR3 here is CSAQTGQGLYEQYF. CDR3 in DNA: TGCAGTGCGCAGACGGGACAGGGGTTATACGAGCAGTACTTC.

The chain recombines TRBV9 with TRBJ2-3; 7 bases map to TRBD1. CDR1 and CDR2 from the germline V gene are SGDLS and YYNGEE. V lost 3 bases to trimming and J lost 10 bases; unmatched junction nucleotides: 20. The CDR3 covers 17 residues. CDR3 protein: CASSDRGTANPSWAQYF. The CDR3 DNA reads TGTGCCAGCAGCGACCGAGGGACAGCCAACCCCTCCTGGGCGCAGTATTTT.

This chain joins TRBV2 and TRBJ2-3; D unresolved. The germline V gene has CDR1 SNHLY and CDR2 FYNNEI. The CDR3 covers 13 residues. Trimming pared 2 bases from V and 4 bases from J, leaving 7 bases between. CDR3 loop: CASSELRADTQYF. The CDR3 bases are TGTGCCAGCAGTGAACTTCGGGCAGATACGCAGTATTTT.

Only a few counts were recorded for this clonotype. This chain links TRBV6-5 with TRBJ2-7; D not certain. The germline V gene has CDR1 MNHEY and CDR2 SVGAGI. With 0 bases removed from V and 2 bases from J, the gap between germline ends came to 8 bases. CDR3 length equals 14 residues. The CDR3 DNA reads as TGTGCCAGCAGTTACTCGGGGATTCCCTACGAGCAGTACTTC. It encodes CASSYSGIPYEQYF.

This clonotype came up a few times. This chain links TRBV29-1 with TRBJ2-1; TRBD1 matches 9 bases. The length of the CDR3 is 14 residues. With V trimmed by 4 bases and J by 8 bases, 9 bases remained unmatched. Germline-derived CDR1 and CDR2 are SQVTM and ANQGSEA. The CDR3 region has the DNA TGCAGCGTTGGTGACAGGGGGAGTGTCGATGAGCAGTTCTTC. It translates to CSVGDRGSVDEQFF.

This clonotype was detected only a few times. The V and J genes are TRBV7-9 and TRBJ1-2; no clear D gene. The V gene's germline CDR1 is SEHNR and CDR2 FQNEAQ (reference sequence). There are 14 residues in the CDR3. Trimming removed 2 bases from V and 5 bases from J, with 12 bases in between. CDR3 residues: CASSLPAGPYGYTF. CDR3 DNA sequence: TGTGCCAGCAGCTTACCGGCAGGTCCATATGGCTACACCTTC.

The chain employs TRBV5-1 and TRBJ2-1; D is possibly TRBD1 (5 bases). The CDR3 has 14 amino acids. The germline V gene encodes CDR1 SGHRS and CDR2 YFSETQ. V was clipped by 5 bases and J by 0 bases, with 9 bases between them. CDR3 in amino acids: CASSKDNSYNEQFF. The CDR3 DNA is TGCGCCAGCAGTAAGGACAACTCCTACAATGAGCAGTTCTTC.

The rearrangement links TRBV12-3 or TRBV12-4 to TRBJ1-1; no firm D call. Deletions cut 7 bases from V and 1 base from J, with 28 bases between. The CDR3 is 19 residues long. CDR3 amino acids: CASTPGVREGRWGNTEAFF. The CDR3 DNA reads as TGTGCCAGCACCCCCGGGGTGAGGGAAGGGAGATGGGGGAACACTGAAGCTTTCTTT.

The V call is TRBV4-3, the J call TRBJ2-1; D is unclear. Deletions cut 2 bases from V and 8 bases from J, with 16 bases between. The CDR3 covers 15 residues. Germline-derived CDR1 and CDR2 are LGHNA and YSLEER. CDR3 nucleotide sequence: TGCGCCAGCAGCCAATGGGCCTCCGAAGGCGATGAGCAGTTCTTC. Translation gives CASSQWASEGDEQFF.

This clonotype has ten or more counts. The J gene is TRBJ2-2, the V gene TRBV29-1, with a weak D call TRBD2 (6 bases). With 4 bases removed from V and 2 bases from J, the gap between germline ends came to 11 bases. The CDR3 sequence is 14 residues long. Germline V lookup: CDR1 SQVTM, CDR2 ANQGSEA. CDR3 sequence: CSVGAGTNTGELFF. The CDR3 nucleotides are TGCAGCGTTGGTGCGGGGACCAACACCGGGGAGCTGTTTTTT.

This clonotype was picked up many times. The V gene is TRBV27, the J gene TRBJ1-3; D unresolved. The CDR3 runs to 16 residues. Germline lookup yields CDR1 MNHEY and CDR2 SMNVEV (reference sequence). V was cut by 2 bases and J by 0 bases, with 11 bases left in between. The CDR3 bases are TGTGCCAGCAGTTTAACGCAGCCATTCTCTGGAAACACCATATATTTT. This codes for CASSLTQPFSGNTIYF.

The J gene is TRBJ1-6, the V gene TRBV7-2; D remains ambiguous. This CDR3 is built from 14 residues. The germline CDR1 and CDR2 sequences are SGHTA and FQGNSA. V lost 7 bases and J 2 bases, leaving 9 bases between the germline ends. CDR3 in DNA: TGTGCCAGCAAAAGGCCCGCCTATAATTCACCCCTCCACTTT. Translation: CASKRPAYNSPLHF.

This chain uses TRBV5-1 with TRBJ2-7; no clear D. V dropped 0 bases and J dropped 2 bases, with 15 bases sitting between them. The CDR3 spans 16 residues. Germline CDR1 reads SGHRS; CDR2 reads YFSETQ. Written as DNA, the CDR3 is TGCGCCAGCAGCTTGGACCCCCACAGTCTAGCCTACGAGCAGTACTTC. This gives the protein CASSLDPHSLAYEQYF.

This clonotype was recorded a few times. The chain couples TRBV20-1 to TRBJ2-1, with 10 bases matching TRBD1. Losses at the gene ends were 1 base for V and 7 bases for J; bases not matched to a gene: 7. This CDR3 spans 15 amino acids. The germline CDR1 and CDR2 sequences are DFQATT and SNEGSKA (reference sequence). CDR3 amino acids: CSARAGDRGSNEQFF. CDR3 in DNA: TGCAGTGCTAGAGCTGGGGACAGGGGTTCGAATGAGCAGTTCTTC.

Comment on this clonotype: Germline and junction disagree at one end, which may indicate a read error. This rearrangement joins TRBV20-1 to TRBJ2-5; 11 bases are shared with TRBD2. Germline CDR1 DFQATT, CDR2 SNEGSKA (reference sequence). The length of the CDR3 is 16 residues. The CDR3 reads CCAGEISGGAGETQYF. The CDR3 DNA follows: TGCTGTGCTGGCGAAATTAGCGGGGGGGCCGGTGAGACCCAGTACTTC.

This clonotype appeared a few times. The V gene is TRBV25-1, the J gene TRBJ2-3; D not resolved. This CDR3 region has 11 residues. V lost 4 bases and J 6 bases, leaving 5 bases between the germline ends. CDR1 is MGHDK, CDR2 SYGVNS, per germline. The DNA of the CDR3 is TGTGCCAGCAGTGTGGAGGATACGCAGTATTTT. It is translated as CASSVEDTQYF.

This clonotype came up a few times. This rearrangement joins TRBV20-1 to TRBJ1-6; perhaps TRBD1 as D (5 bases). The CDR3 totals 15 residues. V lost 5 bases and J 0 bases, leaving 11 bases between the germline ends. Germline V CDR1 and CDR2: DFQATT, SNEGSKA (reference sequence). The chain's CDR3 is CSAPTDSSYNSPLHF. The DNA of the CDR3 is TGCAGTGCTCCTACCGACAGCTCCTATAATTCACCCCTCCACTTT.

The J gene is TRBJ2-4, the V gene TRBV2; TRBD1 agrees at 7 bases. The CDR3 covers 18 residues. Looked up from germline, CDR1 is SNHLY and CDR2 is FYNNEI. The V gene end was trimmed by 5 bases and the J gene end by 9 bases; junction bases not matched to a gene: 22. The CDR3, as DNA: TGTGCCAGCAGTTTTGAGGGGCGAGGGGGCCAACCCAGGGGCATTCAGTACTTC. Protein: CASSFEGRGGQPRGIQYF.

Here the CDR3 DNA reads TGTGCCAGCAGAGGGCAGGGGGAGTATTTCGATCCACCCCTCCACTTT. Protein: CASRGQGEYFDPPLHF. The chain uses TRBV6-1 and TRBJ1-6; 7 bases line up with TRBD1. From germline, CDR1 is MNHNS and CDR2 SASEGT. The ends lost 6 bases at V and 11 bases at J; junction bases unmatched: 16. The CDR3 extends over 16 amino acids.

This clonotype has a handful of counts. This chain links TRBV19 with TRBJ1-2, with D unclear. The V gene's germline CDR1 is LNHDA and CDR2 SQIVND (reference sequence). This CDR3 contains 16 residues. The V gene lost 3 bases and the J gene lost 7 bases, with 21 bases spanning the gap. The CDR3 DNA reads as TGTGCCAGTAGTATTTCTTGGTACCAGGCTAATAGTGGCTACACCTTC. The encoded protein is CASSISWYQANSGYTF.

This clonotype has more than one count but fewer than ten. The CDR3 sequence: CAWSGRTGNTEAFF. CDR3 in DNA: TGTGCCTGGAGTGGGAGGACAGGGAACACTGAAGCTTTCTTT. V and J are TRBV30 and TRBJ1-1; 7 positions match TRBD1. The J segment lost 1 base and the V segment lost 1 base, leaving 3 bases of the junction unmatched. Germline assignment: CDR1 GTSNPN and CDR2 SVGIG (reference sequence). CDR3 size: 14 residues.

A few counts support this clonotype. The chain carries TRBV27 and TRBJ2-4; the D is unclear. Germline V gives CDR1 MNHEY, CDR2 SMNVEV (reference sequence). The V end was cut by 1 base, the J end by 6 bases, with 16 bases between. The CDR3 runs to 16 residues. The CDR3 DNA sequence: TGTGCCAGCAGTTTATGGGCAGGTCCTGTGAGAAACATTCAGTACTTC. This translates into CASSLWAGPVRNIQYF.

There are many counts of this clonotype. V usage is TRBV20-1 and J usage is TRBJ2-2; D could derive from TRBD1 or TRBD2 (5 bases each). CDR3 length: 14 amino acids. V lost 3 bases and J 0 bases, leaving 8 bases between the germline ends. CDR1 DFQATT and CDR2 SNEGSKA come from the germline V gene (reference sequence). CDR3 region: CSARGTANTGELFF. The CDR3 coding sequence is TGCAGTGCTAGGGGGACGGCGAACACCGGGGAGCTGTTTTTT.